A selection of T cell receptor beta chains follows, all from one sample in a study of blood T cell repertoires in COVID-19. Measured with immunoSEQ multiplex PCR; TCRdb has only the in-frame clones, and not every one. Among roughly 100,000 clones listed, roughly 90% were seen once. Sample: peripheral blood. These receptors were taken from a human donor with COVID-19, enrolled during active disease. The donor label of this sample is uncertain. Both conserved end residues are part of each CDR3. The D gene is left open where the match is weak. The size entry is marked missing in some rows and otherwise reads once, few, many or a size class.

D gene	clone size	V gene	J gene	CDR3 DNA	CDR3 protein
TRBD1	-	TRBV6-5	TRBJ1-1	TGTGCCAGCACCTCTGGACAGGGGGCGCGGACTGAAGCTTTCTTT	CASTSGQGARTEAFF
-	-	TRBV6-5	TRBJ1-1	TGTGCCAGCAGTTACCGGACAGTTGGTTTAGGGGAAGCTTTCTTT	CASSYRTVGLGEAFF
TRBD1	once	TRBV12-3/TRBV12-4	TRBJ2-1	TGTGCCAGCAGTTCACAGGGGCGGGATGAGCAGTTCTTC	CASSSQGRDEQFF
TRBD1	-	TRBV7-9	TRBJ2-5	TGTGCCAGCAGCCTGGGACAGGGGACCCAGTACTTC	CASSLGQGTQYF
TRBD1	-	TRBV12-3/TRBV12-4	TRBJ1-2	TGTGCCAGCAGGGGAACAGGGGGCGCTGGCTACACCTTC	CASRGTGGAGYTF
-	-	TRBV24-1	TRBJ1-2	TGTGCCACCAGTGATCCAGGGGACAACTATGGCTACACCTTC	CATSDPGDNYGYTF
TRBD1	-	TRBV9	TRBJ1-4	TGTGCCAGCAGCTCCTCGCCAGGGGGATCTGAAAAACTGTTTTTT	CASSSSPGGSEKLFF
TRBD1	-	TRBV3-1/TRBV3-2	TRBJ1-4	TGTGCCAGCAGCCACGGCGGACAGGGAGAAAAACTGTTTTTT	CASSHGGQGEKLFF
TRBD1	-	TRBV6-6	TRBJ1-4	TGTGCCAGCAGGCACCGGACAGGGGGAGATGAAAAACTGTTTTTT	CASRHRTGGDEKLFF
-	-	TRBV11-2	TRBJ2-3	TGTGCCACCTCTGGGGGCTTAGCAGATACGCAGTATTTT	CATSGGLADTQYF
-	-	TRBV25-1	TRBJ2-2	TGTGCCAGCAGTCCCTCCGGGACACTCACCGGGGAGCTGTTTTTT	CASSPSGTLTGELFF
TRBD1	-	TRBV6-5	TRBJ1-4	TGTGCCGGACAGGGGGTGGGATTTAATGAAAAACTGTTTTTT	CAGQGVGFNEKLFF
TRBD1	-	TRBV30	TRBJ1-2	TGTGCCCGGTCGGAAGGGGGCGCCTATGGCTACACCTTC	CARSEGGAYGYTF
-	-	TRBV7-8	TRBJ1-6	TGTGCCAGCAGCTTAAGTGTGGGGCAGAGTTCACCCCTCCACTTT	CASSLSVGQSSPLHF
-	-	TRBV20-1	TRBJ2-5	TGCAGTGCTAGCAGTCAAGAGACCCAGTACTTC	CSASSQETQYF
-	once	TRBV5-1	TRBJ1-3	TGCGCCAGCAGCTTGGCCGGGACAAGCTCTGGAAACACCATATATTTT	CASSLAGTSSGNTIYF
-	-	TRBV2	TRBJ1-5	TGTGCCAGCAACTCAGGGGCGGATCAGCCCCAGCATTTT	CASNSGADQPQHF
-	-	TRBV27	TRBJ1-5	TGTGCCAGCAGGGCAGGTTCTGCAAATCAGCCCCAGCATTTT	CASRAGSANQPQHF
-	few	TRBV18	TRBJ1-1	TGTGCCAGCTCCCCCGGGTCGGGCACTGAAGCTTTCTTT	CASSPGSGTEAFF
-	-	TRBV6-1	TRBJ1-6	TGTGCCAGCAGTGAAGCCCAATCACCCCTCCACTTT	CASSEAQSPLHF
-	-	TRBV18	TRBJ2-7	TGTGCCAGCTCCGCCCGGGGGTCTCTCTACGAGCAGTACTTC	CASSARGSLYEQYF
TRBD2	-	TRBV5-1	TRBJ2-7	TGCGCCAGCAGTTGGACTAGCGATACCTACGAGCAGTACTTC	CASSWTSDTYEQYF
TRBD2	many	TRBV27	TRBJ2-7	TGTGCCAGCAGTTTATTCGGGGCGGGAGTAACCTACGAGCAGTACTTC	CASSLFGAGVTYEQYF
-	-	TRBV19	TRBJ1-4	TGTGCAAGGGACCCGGGGGGCGGTAATGAAAAACTGTTTTTT	CARDPGGGNEKLFF
-	-	TRBV30	TRBJ1-5	TGTGCCTGGAGTGTACGGGGGGCTCAGCCCCAGCATTTT	CAWSVRGAQPQHF
-	-	TRBV2	TRBJ1-4	TGTGCCAGCAGCGAGGACACGGATCGAGAAAAACTGTTTTTT	CASSEDTDREKLFF
TRBD2	-	TRBV10-3	TRBJ2-1	TGTGCCATCAAGGGCCCAGGGCGGGAGGATAGCTCCTACAATGAGCAGTTCTTC	CAIKGPGREDSSYNEQFF
TRBD2	-	TRBV5-1	TRBJ2-5	TGCGCCAGCAGCTTTCCGAATCGGACTAGCGGGGAGGGTTTGGAGACCCAGTACTTC	CASSFPNRTSGEGLETQYF
TRBD1	-	TRBV4-1	TRBJ1-5	TGCGCCAGCAGCCAGGCCGGGACAGGGGGCTCTCAGCCCCAGCATTTT	CASSQAGTGGSQPQHF
-	once	TRBV27	TRBJ2-5	TGTGCCAGCAGTCCCGACCCGGGGAGGTTCAGACTTAGTTTGGAAGAGACCCAGTACTTC	CASSPDPGRFRLSLEETQYF
TRBD1	once	TRBV11-2	TRBJ1-1	TGTGCCAGCAGCTTTCCCAAGGGGGCCCCGAACACTGAAGCTTTCTTT	CASSFPKGAPNTEAFF
-	-	TRBV19	TRBJ2-7	TGTGCCAGTAGTATGGAGGGAGAGCAGTACTTC	CASSMEGEQYF
TRBD2	-	TRBV9	TRBJ2-5	TGTGCCAGCAGCGTCGGGGCTAGCGGGAGTGGAGAGACCCAGTACTTC	CASSVGASGSGETQYF
-	once	TRBV15	TRBJ1-2	TGTGCCACCAGCAGGGACTTGAGTCAGAAACTGAACTATGGCTACACCTTC	CATSRDLSQKLNYGYTF
-	-	TRBV2	TRBJ2-2	TGTGCCAGCAGTGAAGCGGCTGGGGAGCTGTTTTTT	CASSEAAGELFF
-	-	TRBV7-3	TRBJ1-5	TGTGCCAGCAGCTCCCCCGGGGGCAATCAGCCCCAGCATTTT	CASSSPGGNQPQHF
-	-	TRBV6-1	TRBJ2-7	TGTGCCAGCAGTGAAATACAGGGCGTTAACGAGCAGTACTTC	CASSEIQGVNEQYF